A single sample is the source of the 9 T cell receptor beta chains below, sequenced in a study of T cell changes during pregnancy in multiple sclerosis. The data were produced by immunoSEQ multiplex PCR, yet TCRdb's version contains in-frame clones alone and is incomplete. This table holds 11,000 or so clones, around 94% found once. The sample was CD4+ T cells from peripheral blood mononuclear cells, taken before pregnancy. The receptors here all came from a female donor with multiple sclerosis, enrolled in a pregnancy study.

V usage is TRBV6-6 and J usage is TRBJ2-2; weak D call: TRBD2 (6 bases). The germline V gene encodes CDR1 MNHNY and CDR2 SVGAGI (reference sequence). The CDR3 has 12 residues. The ends were cut back, 7 bases at V and 6 bases at J, with 9 bases in the middle. The CDR3 loop is CASTRGAGELFF. The CDR3 region has the DNA TGTGCCAGCACCCGCGGGGCCGGGGAGCTGTTTTTT.

V is TRBV5-1 and J is TRBJ1-1; D gene unclear. V dropped 0 bases and J dropped 7 bases, with 4 bases sitting between them. The CDR3 runs to 11 residues. Per the germline V gene, CDR1 is SGHRS and CDR2 is YFSETQ. The CDR3 here is CASSLDGEAFF. The CDR3 coding sequence is TGCGCCAGCAGCTTGGACGGTGAAGCTTTCTTT.

The V call is TRBV6-6, the J call TRBJ2-3; a weak D match, TRBD1 (5 bases). Trimming left V 6 bases short and J 3 bases short, with 19 bases between. The CDR3 is 16 residues long. The germline V gene encodes CDR1 MNHNY and CDR2 SVGAGI (reference sequence). For the CDR3, the DNA is TGTGCCAGCAGACCCAACGACCTACCAGGGACAGATACGCAGTATTTT. The encoded protein is CASRPNDLPGTDTQYF.

V gene TRBV7-6 combines with J gene TRBJ2-5; TRBD2 agrees at 8 bases. The trim removed 2 bases at V and 5 bases at J, leaving 7 bases unmatched. CDR3 size: 15 residues. Per germline, CDR1 SGHVS and CDR2 FNYEAQ. The CDR3 sequence is CASSLLAGGTETQYF. Written as DNA, the CDR3 is TGTGCCAGCAGCTTACTGGCGGGGGGAACGGAGACCCAGTACTTC.

The chain uses TRBV19 and TRBJ2-2; TRBD2 aligns across 7 bases. CDR3 size: 16 residues. Germline loops: CDR1 LNHDA, CDR2 SQIVND (reference sequence). Unmatched junction bases numbered 10, after V lost 5 bases and J lost 4 bases. The chain's CDR3 is CASSGLAGVSTGELFF. In DNA form, the CDR3 reads TGTGCCAGTAGTGGGCTTGCGGGGGTGAGCACCGGGGAGCTGTTTTTT.

Here the CDR3 reads CASSEGPADTQYF. As DNA, the CDR3 is TGTGCCAGCAGTGAGGGCCCTGCTGATACGCAGTATTTT. This chain uses TRBV25-1 with TRBJ2-3; D unclear. The CDR3 is made up of 13 amino acids. Germline V gene sequence: CDR1 MGHDK, CDR2 SYGVNS. Trimming left V 3 bases short and J 6 bases short, with 10 bases between.

The chain links TRBV5-1 to TRBJ2-7; D is uncertain. CDR1 is SGHRS and CDR2 is YFSETQ in the germline V gene. The CDR3 is 16 amino acids. The ends were cut back, 4 bases at V and 0 bases at J, with 17 bases in the middle. CDR3 in amino acids: CASSHQLPASSYEQYF. The CDR3 bases are TGCGCCAGCAGCCACCAATTGCCAGCGAGCTCCTACGAGCAGTACTTC.

The chain is built from TRBV5-8 and TRBJ2-7, with 7 bases that match TRBD2. With V trimmed by 4 bases and J by 0 bases, 4 bases remained unmatched. The CDR3 is made up of 14 amino acids. From germline, CDR1 is SGHTS and CDR2 YDEGEE. DNA for the CDR3: TGTGCCAGCAGCCGGCCGGGGGGCTCCTACGAGCAGTACTTC. Its translation is CASSRPGGSYEQYF.

The chain combines TRBV27 with TRBJ2-5; a possible D gene is TRBD2 (7 bases). The CDR3 is made up of 13 amino acids. Germline loops: CDR1 MNHEY, CDR2 SMNVEV (reference sequence). V was pared by 3 bases and J by 7 bases, with 12 bases between. The CDR3 DNA follows: TGTGCCAGCAGTTTTCGGGGGGCGGGGACCCAGTACTTC. This encodes CASSFRGAGTQYF.